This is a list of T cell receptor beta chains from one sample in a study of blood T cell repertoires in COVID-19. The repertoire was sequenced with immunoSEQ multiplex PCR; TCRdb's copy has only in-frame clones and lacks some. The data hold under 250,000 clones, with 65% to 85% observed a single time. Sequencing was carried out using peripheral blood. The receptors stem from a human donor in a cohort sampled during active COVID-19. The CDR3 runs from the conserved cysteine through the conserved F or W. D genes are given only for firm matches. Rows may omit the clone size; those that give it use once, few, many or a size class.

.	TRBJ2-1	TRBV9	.	CASSVDPRGVHEQFF	TGTGCCAGCAGCGTAGATCCACGCGGGGTCCATGAGCAGTTCTTC
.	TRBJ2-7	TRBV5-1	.	CASSQNYEQYF	TGCGCCAGCAGTCAGAACTACGAGCAGTACTTC
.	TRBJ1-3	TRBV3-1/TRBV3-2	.	CASSQDSRNGNTIYF	TGTGCCAGCAGCCAAGACTCCAGAAATGGAAACACCATATATTTT
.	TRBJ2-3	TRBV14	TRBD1	CASSQETGGTDTQYF	TGTGCCAGCAGCCAAGAAACAGGGGGGACAGATACGCAGTATTTT
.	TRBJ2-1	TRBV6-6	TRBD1	CASGQGQGRNEQFF	TGTGCCAGCGGTCAGGGACAGGGGAGGAATGAGCAGTTCTTC
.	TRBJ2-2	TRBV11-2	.	CASSLLNTGELFF	TGTGCCAGCAGCCTTTTAAACACCGGGGAGCTGTTTTTT
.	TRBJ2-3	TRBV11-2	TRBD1	CASSLPGGGDTQYF	TGTGCCAGCAGCTTACCAGGGGGCGGAGATACGCAGTATTTT
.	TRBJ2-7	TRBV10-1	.	CASRTQGYYSYEQYF	TGCGCCAGCAGGACACAAGGCTATTACTCCTACGAGCAGTACTTC
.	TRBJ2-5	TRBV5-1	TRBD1	CASTQTGGVETQYF	TGCGCCAGCACCCAGACAGGGGGCGTGGAGACCCAGTACTTC
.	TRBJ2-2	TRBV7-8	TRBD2	CASSSGLAGDTGELFF	TGTGCCAGCAGTTCGGGACTAGCGGGAGACACCGGGGAGCTGTTTTTT
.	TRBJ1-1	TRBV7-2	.	CASSLVRMNTEAFF	TGTGCCAGCAGCTTAGTTCGTATGAACACTGAAGCTTTCTTT
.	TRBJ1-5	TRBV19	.	CASSVPGHHNQPQHF	TGTGCCAGTAGTGTACCGGGACACCACAATCAGCCCCAGCATTTT
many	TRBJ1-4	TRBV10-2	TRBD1	CASSESMTGDNEKLFF	TGCGCCAGCAGTGAGTCGATGACAGGGGATAATGAAAAACTGTTTTTT
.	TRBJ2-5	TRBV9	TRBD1	CASSVGGQGLETQYF	TGTGCCAGCAGCGTAGGGGGACAGGGCTTGGAGACCCAGTACTTC
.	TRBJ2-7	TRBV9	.	CASSVGGGELKQYF	TGTGCCAGCAGCGTAGGGGGCGGTGAGCTTAAGCAGTACTTC
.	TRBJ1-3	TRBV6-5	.	CASKTGNTIYF	TGTGCCAGCAAAACAGGAAACACCATATATTTT
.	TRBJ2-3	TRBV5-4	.	CASSYYRTDTQYF	TGTGCCAGCAGCTACTACCGCACAGATACGCAGTATTTT
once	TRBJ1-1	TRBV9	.	CASSVERYTEAFF	TGTGCCAGCAGCGTAGAACGGTATACTGAAGCTTTCTTT
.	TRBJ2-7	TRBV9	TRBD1	CASSVGDRADYEQYF	TGTGCCAGCAGCGTAGGGGACAGAGCGGACTACGAGCAGTACTTC
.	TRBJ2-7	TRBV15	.	CATSRGGSGSYEQYF	TGTGCCACCAGCAGAGGGGGGAGCGGGTCCTACGAGCAGTACTTC
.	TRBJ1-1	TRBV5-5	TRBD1	CASSFLGQGAAEAFF	TGTGCCAGCAGCTTCCTCGGACAGGGGGCGGCTGAAGCTTTCTTT
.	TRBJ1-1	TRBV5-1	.	CASSLNTEGRITEAFF	TGCGCCAGCAGCTTGAATACGGAGGGGAGAATCACTGAAGCTTTCTTT